One sample yielded the 16 T cell receptor beta chains listed below, sequenced in a study of breast tumors, draining lymph nodes, adjacent tissues. TCRdb reanalysed the multiplex PCR reads using MiXCR and keeps one entry per CDR3 protein. The sample consists of 150,000 to 250,000 distinct CDR3 sequences, 25% to 40% of them appearing once. The lymph nodes were axillary draining lymph nodes from breast cancer patients. Sequences were obtained from axillary lymph node tissue. The receptor set was obtained from a female donor with breast cancer. Some clones in this sample may be carry-over from other donors' samples.

This clonotype was seen ten or more times. The chain joins TRBV7-2 to TRBJ1-4; a weak D match, TRBD1 (5 bases). The V and J ends lost 1 base and 8 bases respectively, with 11 bases between them. Looked up from germline, CDR1 is SGHTA and CDR2 is FQGNSA. The CDR3 covers 14 residues. CDR3 residues: CASSLVAGKEKLFF. The CDR3 DNA reads TGTGCCAGCAGCTTAGTTGCAGGGAAGGAAAAACTGTTTTTT.

This sequence joins TRBV28 and TRBJ1-2; 10 nucleotides agree with TRBD1. This CDR3 has 15 residues. Trimming cost V 2 bases and J 7 bases; bases outside gene matches: 7. Per the germline V gene, CDR1 is MDHEN and CDR2 is SYDVKM. CDR3 nucleotide sequence: TGTGCCAGCAGTTTAGGGGACAGGGGTCCTGCTGGCTACACCTTC. Translating it yields CASSLGDRGPAGYTF.

CDR3 DNA: TGTGCCAGCAGTGCCGGGACAGGGCATTACAATGAGCAGTTCTTC. Its translation is CASSAGTGHYNEQFF. This rearrangement joins TRBV2 to TRBJ2-1; 9 positions agree with TRBD1. The V gene end was trimmed by 4 bases and the J gene end by 4 bases; junction bases not matched to a gene: 5. The V gene's germline CDR1 is SNHLY and CDR2 FYNNEI. This CDR3 region has 15 residues.

In its sample, this clonotype was seen many times. The chain has TRBV2 and TRBJ2-5; tentatively, D is TRBD1 (7 bases). This CDR3 has 14 amino acids. Germline V gene data show CDR1 as SNHLY and CDR2 as FYNNEI. V was cut by 6 bases and J by 4 bases, with 15 bases left in between. The CDR3 here is CASRTGTAGETQYF. The CDR3, as DNA: TGTGCCAGCAGAACTGGGACAGCGGGAGAGACCCAGTACTTC.

This clonotype was seen ten or more times. V and J are TRBV20-1 and TRBJ2-5; 8 bases line up with TRBD2. The CDR3 sequence is 14 residues long. V gave up 1 base and J gave up 4 bases; unmatched junction bases: 5. Germline V gene lookup returns CDR1 DFQATT and CDR2 SNEGSKA (reference sequence). CDR3 sequence (DNA): TGCAGTGCTAGAGGCCCGGGACTAGGAGAGACCCAGTACTTC. Translating gives CSARGPGLGETQYF.

Turning to this clonotype: Since a much larger clone is just one base distant, this may be a read error. The chain recombines TRBV3-1 with TRBJ2-5; TRBD1 or TRBD2 may be the D gene (6 bases each). CDR3 length equals 13 residues. The ends were cut back, 4 bases at V and 10 bases at J, with 16 bases in the middle. CDR1 is LGHDT and CDR2 is YNNKEL in the germline V gene (reference sequence). The CDR3 reads CASSRLVQGLQYF. The CDR3, as DNA: TGTGCCAGCAGCCGCCTAGTACAGGGACTCCAGTACTTC.

This clonotype was observed at least ten times. The chain employs TRBV7-3 and TRBJ2-3, with TRBD2 matching over 8 bases. Per the germline V gene, CDR1 is SGHTA and CDR2 is FQGTGA. V shed 1 base and J 3 bases; nucleotides not matched to a gene: 15. The CDR3 loop spans 19 amino acids. CDR3 protein: CASSLNPRGVREETDTQYF. In DNA, the CDR3 is TGTGCCAGCAGCTTAAACCCCCGGGGCGTGCGGGAGGAGACAGATACGCAGTATTTT.

The sample holds many counts of this clonotype. V is TRBV7-3 and J is TRBJ2-7; D uncertain. Trimming stripped 2 bases from V and 3 bases from J, with 14 bases between. This CDR3 has 15 residues. The germline V gene encodes CDR1 SGHTA and CDR2 FQGTGA. Written as DNA, the CDR3 is TGTGCCAGCAGCTTAGAGGCACTTCCGAGCTACGAGCAGTACTTC. Encoded protein: CASSLEALPSYEQYF.

This clonotype was observed at least ten times. V and J are TRBV7-9 and TRBJ2-4, with D tentatively TRBD1 (6 bases). V was trimmed by 1 base and J by 5 bases, leaving 12 bases between them. The germline V gene has CDR1 SEHNR and CDR2 FQNEAQ (reference sequence). The CDR3 is made up of 15 amino acids. The CDR3 DNA reads TGTGCCAGCAGCTTAGGGTCGACAGGAGAAAACATTCAGTACTTC. Its translation: CASSLGSTGENIQYF.

The table lists this clonotype with many counts. The chain has TRBV20-1 and TRBJ1-5, with 8 bases matching TRBD1. This CDR3 spans 16 amino acids. The V gene end was trimmed by 6 bases and the J gene end by 6 bases; junction bases not matched to a gene: 16. Per the germline V gene, CDR1 is DFQATT and CDR2 is SNEGSKA (reference sequence). The chain's CDR3 is CSAMPRQGAFFQPQHF. The CDR3 DNA is TGCAGTGCGATGCCCCGGCAGGGGGCTTTTTTTCAGCCCCAGCATTTT.

For this clonotype: This sequence may be a read error, since a much larger clone differs from it by one base. This rearrangement joins TRBV3-1 to TRBJ2-5, with D possibly being TRBD1 (6 bases). Germline assignment: CDR1 LGHDT and CDR2 YNNKEL (reference sequence). V lost 8 bases, J lost 0 bases, and 13 bases lay in between. The CDR3 runs 14 residues. CDR3 in amino acids: CASGPDRNQETQYF. In DNA form, the CDR3 reads TGTGCCAGCGGCCCAGACAGGAACCAAGAGACCCAGTACTTC.

Points on this clonotype: The conserved phenylalanine or tryptophan is not found at the CDR3 terminus, so this likely reflects a read error. Because the CDR3's place on the DNA is in doubt, the DNA is left out and the CDR3 is given as listed by TCRdb. The V call is TRBV5-1, the J call TRBJ2-3. A total of 11 residues make up the CDR3, ends included. Germline CDR1 is SGHRS and CDR2 is YFSETQ. CDR3 protein: CASSLDGSADY.

The sample holds many counts of this clonotype. The rearrangement links TRBV20-1 to TRBJ1-5; D is uncertain. V gave up 4 bases and J gave up 1 base, with 14 bases separating them. CDR1 is DFQATT, CDR2 SNEGSKA, per germline (reference sequence). This CDR3 contains 15 residues. CDR3 bases: TGCAGTGCTACACAGCCCCTCCCAAGCAATCAGCCCCAGCATTTT. Protein: CSATQPLPSNQPQHF.

This clonotype was observed many times. The chain employs TRBV20-1 and TRBJ1-2, with a weak D call TRBD1 (5 bases). The CDR3 spans 14 residues. Germline V gives CDR1 DFQATT, CDR2 SNEGSKA (reference sequence). V was clipped by 3 bases and J by 3 bases, with 14 bases between them. The CDR3 loop reads CSARGTDKDYGYTF. DNA of the CDR3: TGCAGTGCTAGGGGGACCGACAAGGACTATGGCTACACCTTC.

This clonotype showed up just a few times. This rearrangement joins TRBV27 to TRBJ2-7; tentative D call: TRBD1 (6 bases). Trimming cost V 5 bases and J 3 bases, with 17 bases left between them. This CDR3 is 15 amino acids long. Germline V lookup: CDR1 MNHEY, CDR2 SMNVEV (reference sequence). CDR3 nucleotide sequence: TGTGCCAGCAGTCCGTCGCAGGGGCAAATCTACGAGCAGTACTTC. Encoded protein: CASSPSQGQIYEQYF.

This clonotype was picked up many times. A much larger clonotype is one base distant, so this may be a read error. The rearrangement joins TRBV7-2 to TRBJ2-5; D may be TRBD1 (5 bases). The germline V gene encodes CDR1 SGHTA and CDR2 FQGNSA. This CDR3 is 15 amino acids long. DNA for the CDR3: TGTGCCAGCAGCTTCTCCTTGGGGCCCCTAGAGACCCAGCACTTC. Protein: CASSFSLGPLETQHF.